The following is a T cell receptor beta chain sequence with its context. What it binds is unknown. This CDR3 spans 13 amino acids. CDR1 and CDR2 (germline): SEHNR, FQNEAQ (reference sequence). V was clipped by 2 bases and J by 14 bases, with 13 bases between them. The entry originates in a study of radiation and T cells in renal cell carcinoma. The wider study: Nephrectomy followed 15 Gy stereotactic body radiation by 4 weeks. Study results and limitations: From baseline, blood top tumor clonotypes peaked at 2 weeks post-radiation. Baseline intratumoral clonotype presence is unknown without pretreatment biopsies.

The time point denotes: blood 2 weeks post-SBRT. This sample's treatment: 15 Gy SBRT to primary tumor, nephrectomy 4 weeks later. Clear cell pathology was present in this patient's renal cell carcinoma. The data were produced by immunoSEQ multiplex PCR, yet TCRdb's version contains in-frame clones alone and is incomplete. The sample lists 70,000 or so clones, roughly 87% occurring once. The V gene is TRBV7-9, the J gene TRBJ2-6; D is perhaps TRBD2 (5 bases). The starting material was blood, obtained from a patient whose treatment included radiotherapy and nephrectomy. This TCR derives from a man between 60 and 75 years old with renal cell carcinoma. CDR3 protein: CASSLNGVPLLTF. In DNA, the CDR3 is TGTGCCAGCAGCTTAAACGGGGTACCCCTCCTGACTTTC.